One sample yielded the 17 T cell receptor beta chains listed below, sequenced in a study of cytomegalovirus exposure and HLA in healthy donors. This PCR relied on a set of 60 Vbeta primers and 13 Jbeta primers. Method: immunoSEQ multiplex PCR; TCRdb's copy keeps in-frame clones and lacks some. The repertoire consists of around 130,000 clones, with 70% to 85% occurring once and the leading ten covering approximately 1.8%. Sequenced: PBMCs. Receptor source: a man between 40 and 49 years old in good health and CMV-seronegative.

V gene TRBV18 combines with J gene TRBJ1-1, with 7 bases matching TRBD1. CDR1 and CDR2 (germline): KGHSH, LQKENI. CDR3 length equals 14 residues. V shed 3 bases and J 1 base; nucleotides not matched to a gene: 2. CDR3 residues: CASSPRQGNTEAFF. The CDR3 DNA is TGTGCCAGCTCACCTAGACAGGGGAACACTGAAGCTTTCTTT.

This clone was recorded only once. The chain has TRBV11-2 and TRBJ2-1; the D gene is possibly TRBD2 (6 bases). Germline CDR1 SGHAT, CDR2 FQNNGV. The V gene lost 5 bases and the J gene lost 6 bases, with 23 bases spanning the gap. This CDR3 is 17 amino acids long. The CDR3, as DNA: TGTGCCAGCAGCGGGGGAGGCGGAGGGGTATTCTCCAATGAGCAGTTCTTC. This encodes CASSGGGGGVFSNEQFF. Together with reference TRBV11-2 and TRBJ2-1, the CDR3 gives the full variable domain: EAGVAQSPRYKIIEKRQSVAFWCNPISGHATLYWYQQILGQGPKLLIQFQNNGVVDDSQLPKDRFSAERLKGVDSTLKIQPAKLEDSAVYLCASSGGGGGVFSNEQFFGPGTRLTVL.

The gene calls are TRBV7-9 and TRBJ1-6, with unresolved D. The CDR3 consists of 12 residues. Germline CDR1 reads SEHNR; CDR2 reads FQNEAQ (reference sequence). The V gene lost 6 bases and the J gene lost 10 bases, with 10 bases spanning the gap. The CDR3 nucleotides read TGTGCCAGCAGGCTGGGAGGCTCACCCCTCCACTTT. Translation gives CASRLGGSPLHF.

For the CDR3, the DNA is TGCGCCAGCAGCTTGGCCGGATCGGGAAGTAGCGACACTGAAGCTTTCTTT. This gives the protein CASSLAGSGSSDTEAFF. This chain uses TRBV5-1 with TRBJ1-1; D ambiguous. Trimming took 0 bases from V and 3 from J, leaving 18 bases between them. The CDR3 loop spans 17 amino acids. The germline V gene has CDR1 SGHRS and CDR2 YFSETQ.

The rearrangement joins TRBV6-5 to TRBJ1-4, with D perhaps TRBD1 (5 bases). The V gene lost 5 bases and the J gene lost 7 bases, with 14 bases spanning the gap. The CDR3 consists of 14 residues. CDR1 and CDR2 from the germline V gene are MNHEY and SVGAGI. The DNA of the CDR3 is TGTGCCAGCAGTCACGGGGGGGATAGTGAAAAACTGTTTTTT. It yields the protein CASSHGGDSEKLFF.

This chain links TRBV29-1 with TRBJ2-2, with D maybe TRBD1 (7 bases). Germline CDR1 and CDR2: SQVTM and ANQGSEA. This CDR3 is 14 amino acids long. V shed 5 bases and J shed 3 bases, with 13 bases lying between them. CDR3 residues: CSVQGGGYTGELFF. The CDR3 DNA reads TGCAGCGTTCAGGGGGGAGGTTACACCGGGGAGCTGTTTTTT.

V and J are TRBV27 and TRBJ2-5; 7 nucleotides match TRBD2. The CDR3 consists of 17 residues. The germline V gene has CDR1 MNHEY and CDR2 SMNVEV (reference sequence). J lost 5 bases, V lost 2 bases, and 14 bases had no gene match. The CDR3 coding sequence is TGTGCCAGCAGTTTACTCGGGGGGAGGATTATTGCGGAGACCCAGTACTTC. As protein: CASSLLGGRIIAETQYF.

The rearrangement uses TRBV7-5 and TRBJ2-3; no check of the table's D call, TRBD1, against the DNA was made. TRBV7-5 is classified as a pseudogene. The CDR3 consists of 16 residues. For the CDR3, the DNA is TGTGTCAGAAGCCCTCCAGGGGGGCCGAGGGTGAATACGCAGTATTTT. It is translated as CVRSPPGGPRVNTQYF.

The rearrangement uses TRBV9 and TRBJ1-1; unclear D gene. CDR3 size: 13 residues. V shed 1 base and J shed 0 bases, with 4 bases lying between them. Germline values: CDR1 SGDLS, CDR2 YYNGEE. CDR3 in amino acids: CASSVLLNTEAFF. Written as DNA, the CDR3 is TGTGCCAGCAGCGTACTATTGAACACTGAAGCTTTCTTT.

This chain joins TRBV6-5 and TRBJ2-5; weak D call: TRBD1 (6 bases). Trimming took off 6 bases at V and 7 bases at J, with 15 bases between the two ends. Germline V gene sequence: CDR1 MNHEY, CDR2 SVGAGI. This CDR3 has 13 residues. CDR3 sequence (DNA): TGTGCCAGCAGCCGTACAGGGATCGGGACCCAGTACTTC. It codes for CASSRTGIGTQYF.

There are a few counts of this clone. V gene TRBV7-9 combines with J gene TRBJ2-5, with TRBD2 identical over 10 bases. The CDR3 totals 14 residues. The junction had 0 bases not matched to a gene; V was cut back by 2 bases and J by 3 bases. Germline V gene data show CDR1 as SEHNR and CDR2 as FQNEAQ (reference sequence). The CDR3 DNA is TGTGCCAGCAGCTTACTAGCGGGAGAAGAGACCCAGTACTTC. Translation: CASSLLAGEETQYF.

This clone was detected once. The chain couples TRBV19 to TRBJ2-2, with 10 bases that match TRBD1. From germline, CDR1 is LNHDA and CDR2 SQIVND (reference sequence). The CDR3 covers 16 residues. The junction had 7 bases not matched to a gene; V was cut back by 4 bases and J by 5 bases. The CDR3 protein is CASSTPGTGVTGELFF. CDR3 in DNA: TGTGCCAGTAGTACGCCCGGGACAGGGGTGACCGGGGAGCTGTTTTTT.

The V and J genes are TRBV6-5 and TRBJ2-1; D is perhaps TRBD2 (6 bases). Trimming cost V 1 base and J 10 bases, with 8 bases left between them. The germline V gene has CDR1 MNHEY and CDR2 SVGAGI. The CDR3 runs 12 residues. CDR3 in DNA: TGTGCCAGCAGTTACTTGGGAGGCGAGCAGTTCTTC. Amino acid sequence: CASSYLGGEQFF.

The V call is TRBV19, the J call TRBJ1-1; D is perhaps TRBD1 (5 bases). The CDR3 contains 17 residues. Trimming left V 5 bases short and J 0 bases short, with 19 bases between. In germline, CDR1 is LNHDA, CDR2 SQIVND (reference sequence). This CDR3 reads CASSPGRAKVMNTEAFF. For the CDR3, the DNA is TGTGCCAGTAGTCCAGGCAGGGCGAAGGTAATGAACACTGAAGCTTTCTTT.

V and J are TRBV25-1 and TRBJ1-5; 10 positions match TRBD1. The junction had 3 bases not matched to a gene; V was cut back by 8 bases and J by 5 bases. Germline loops: CDR1 MGHDK, CDR2 SYGVNS. The CDR3 is 13 residues long. The CDR3 DNA reads as TGTGCCAGCCGTGGGACAGGGGATCAGCCCCAGCATTTT. It yields the protein CASRGTGDQPQHF.

This chain joins TRBV15 and TRBJ2-3; 7 nucleotides line up with TRBD2. The CDR3 loop spans 16 amino acids. The germline CDR1 and CDR2 sequences are LNHNV and YYDKDF (reference sequence). Germline trimming cut 0 bases from V and 4 bases from J; bases unmatched to any gene: 7. In DNA form, the CDR3 reads TGTGCCACCAGCAGAGATTGGTCGGCGGGAGCAGATACGCAGTATTTT. Protein: CATSRDWSAGADTQYF.

The gene calls are TRBV27 and TRBJ2-3, with D perhaps matching TRBD2 (5 bases). In germline, CDR1 is MNHEY, CDR2 SMNVEV (reference sequence). The V gene lost 4 bases and the J gene lost 5 bases, with 16 bases spanning the gap. This CDR3 region has 15 residues. The CDR3 DNA reads TGTGCCAGCAGTTCCCAGGAGGCTAAGAAAGATACGCAGTATTTT. Its protein is CASSSQEAKKDTQYF.